The T cell receptor (beta chain) described here comes from a study of shared clonotypes between healthy human individuals. The study's findings and limits: Blood was the sole source, and tissue repertoires probably differ.

In regard to this clone: The antigen is not known.

This CDR3 comprises 15 residues. The V end was cut by 4 bases, the J end by 4 bases, with 15 bases between. Germline V lookup: CDR1 SGHAT, CDR2 FQNNGV. Naivety among CD8 cells was defined by CD45RO negativity and positive CCR7 selection, thereby excluding terminally differentiated effector memory CD45RA+ cells. Libraries were prepared by immunoSEQ multiplex PCR; TCRdb keeps only in-frame clonotypes and omits some of them. The sample yields nearly 2 million clones, less than 95% seen once. The sample consisted of naive CD8+ T cells sorted from blood. The clonotype comes from a man between 18 and 35 years old in good health. V usage is TRBV11-2 and J usage is TRBJ2-3; a possible D gene is TRBD2 (5 bases). The CDR3 nucleotides read TGTGCCAGCAGCTCCCAGGATCAACTAGCAGATACGCAGTATTTT. This translates into CASSSQDQLADTQYF.